Each of the 25 T cell receptor beta chains below was sequenced from the same sample in a study of blood T cell repertoires in COVID-19. Measured with immunoSEQ multiplex PCR; TCRdb has only the in-frame clones, and not every one. The sample consists of under 300,000 clones, around 86% of them appearing once. The sequenced sample consisted of PBMCs or T cells enriched from blood (not recorded which). All receptors derive from a young man who had recovered from COVID-19.

The chain combines TRBV6-6 with TRBJ1-5, with D tentatively TRBD1 (5 bases). Germline assignment: CDR1 MNHNY and CDR2 SVGAGI (reference sequence). The V gene lost 7 bases and the J gene lost 5 bases, with 12 bases spanning the gap. The CDR3 sequence is 13 residues long. The CDR3 here is CASIGGRDQPQHF. The CDR3 nucleotides read TGTGCCAGCATTGGGGGGAGAGATCAGCCCCAGCATTTT.

The genes are TRBV5-1 and TRBJ1-6; D gene ambiguous. The CDR3 is made up of 15 amino acids. Germline V gene lookup returns CDR1 SGHRS and CDR2 YFSETQ. Trimming left V 4 bases short and J 0 bases short, with 8 bases between. The CDR3 reads CASSPRSSYNSPLHF. In DNA form, the CDR3 reads TGCGCCAGCAGCCCCAGAAGCTCCTATAATTCACCCCTCCACTTT. The full variable domain, its missing parts supplied by reference TRBV5-1 and TRBJ1-6, is KAGVTQTPRYLIKTRGQQVTLSCSPISGHRSVSWYQQTPGQGLQFLFEYFSETQRNKGNFPGRFSGRQFSNSRSEMNVSTLELGDSALYLCASSPRSSYNSPLHFGNGTRLTVT.

The V and J genes are TRBV6-4 and TRBJ2-3, with 10 nucleotides matching TRBD1. The junction had 7 bases not matched to a gene; V was cut back by 9 bases and J by 4 bases. The CDR3 covers 14 residues. Germline V gives CDR1 MRHNA, CDR2 SNTAGT. CDR3 region: CASKGTGEADTQYF. CDR3 sequence (DNA): TGTGCCAGTAAAGGGACAGGGGAGGCAGATACGCAGTATTTT.

This clone appeared a single time. This chain uses TRBV9 with TRBJ2-7, with D possibly being TRBD2 (6 bases). Trimming removed 4 bases from V and 0 bases from J, with 14 bases in between. Germline V gene data show CDR1 as SGDLS and CDR2 as YYNGEE. This CDR3 is 15 amino acids long. The chain's CDR3 is CASSINGSTSYEQYF. Written as DNA, the CDR3 is TGTGCCAGCAGCATTAACGGGAGTACCTCCTACGAGCAGTACTTC.

The chain carries TRBV5-1 and TRBJ2-3, with 8 bases that match TRBD2. CDR1 and CDR2 from the germline V gene are SGHRS and YFSETQ. V trimming: 1 base; J trimming: 4 bases; junction bases outside the gene matches: 5. The CDR3 spans 15 residues. In nucleotides, the CDR3 is TGCGCCAGCAGCTTGAAGCGGGGGAGCCCAGATACGCAGTATTTT. Encoded protein: CASSLKRGSPDTQYF.

The rearrangement uses TRBV5-1 and TRBJ2-2, with D possibly matching TRBD1 (6 bases). From germline, CDR1 is SGHRS and CDR2 YFSETQ. The CDR3 totals 16 residues. With 0 bases removed from V and 6 bases from J, the gap between germline ends came to 15 bases. The CDR3 DNA reads as TGCGCCAGCAGCTTGGGCCAGGGGATAAAGTCCGGGGAGCTGTTTTTT. Translated: CASSLGQGIKSGELFF.

The rearrangement joins TRBV3-1 (or the pseudogene TRBV3-2) to TRBJ2-2; TRBD2 agrees at 13 bases. Germline V gene lookup returns CDR1 LGHDT and CDR2 YNNKEL (reference sequence). The V and J ends lost 4 bases and 5 bases, in that order; junction bases with no gene match: 4. CDR3 length: 16 residues. The CDR3 spells CASSRWTSGGTGELFF. The CDR3 region has the DNA TGTGCCAGCAGCCGCTGGACTAGCGGGGGAACCGGGGAGCTGTTTTTT.

The chain combines TRBV15 with TRBJ1-1; D remains unclear. The CDR3 extends over 15 amino acids. Trimming took off 5 bases at V and 3 bases at J, with 16 bases between the two ends. Germline lookup yields CDR1 LNHNV and CDR2 YYDKDF (reference sequence). The CDR3 bases are TGTGCCACCAGCGTACGGGGTGAATGGGACACTGAAGCTTTCTTT. Its translation is CATSVRGEWDTEAFF. Looking up the rest from reference TRBV15 and TRBJ1-1 gives the full variable domain: DAMVIQNPRYQVTQFGKPVTLSCSQTLNHNVMYWYQQKSSQAPKLLFHYYDKDFNNEADTPDNFQSRRPNTSFCFLDIRSPGLGDTAMYLCATSVRGEWDTEAFFGQGTRLTVV.

The chain joins TRBV5-1 to TRBJ1-3; the D gene is possibly TRBD1 (5 bases). Germline CDR1 and CDR2: SGHRS and YFSETQ. With 4 bases removed from V and 2 bases from J, the gap between germline ends came to 10 bases. This CDR3 is 14 amino acids long. CDR3 loop: CASSHDSAGNTIYF. In DNA, the CDR3 is TGCGCCAGCAGCCACGACAGTGCTGGAAACACCATATATTTT.

V and J are TRBV5-1 and TRBJ2-1; 14 positions match TRBD2. The germline CDR1 and CDR2 sequences are SGHRS and YFSETQ. The junction had 6 bases not matched to a gene; V was cut back by 4 bases and J by 3 bases. The CDR3 extends over 17 amino acids. The CDR3 bases are TGCGCCAGCAGCAGCGGGACTAGCGGGAGAGGCTACAATGAGCAGTTCTTC. Its translation is CASSSGTSGRGYNEQFF.

This clone was counted once. V is TRBV3-1 (or the pseudogene TRBV3-2) and J is TRBJ1-1, with 7 bases that match TRBD1. The CDR3 is made up of 15 amino acids. The germline V gene has CDR1 LGHDT and CDR2 YNNKEL (reference sequence). Trimming cost V 3 bases and J 1 base; bases outside gene matches: 5. This CDR3 is CASSHRQGSNTEAFF. Here the CDR3 DNA reads TGTGCCAGCAGCCACCGACAGGGATCGAACACTGAAGCTTTCTTT.

The V gene is TRBV11-3, the J gene TRBJ2-3; TRBD1 matches at 8 bases. Germline V gives CDR1 SGHNT, CDR2 YENEEA. The CDR3 sequence is 16 residues long. The trim removed 4 bases at V and 4 bases at J, leaving 10 bases unmatched. CDR3 residues: CASSSTRAGGPDTQYF. The CDR3, as DNA: TGTGCCAGCAGCTCCACAAGAGCAGGGGGCCCAGATACGCAGTATTTT. The complete variable domain, with remaining parts taken from reference TRBV11-3 and TRBJ2-3, reads EAGVVQSPRYKIIEKKQPVAFWCNPISGHNTLYWYLQNLGQGPELLIRYENEEAVDDSQLPKDRFSAERLKGVDSTLKIQPAELGDSAVYLCASSSTRAGGPDTQYFGPGTRLTVL.

V and J are TRBV12-3 or TRBV12-4 and TRBJ2-6; 7 bases line up with TRBD2. The trim removed 1 base at V and 18 bases at J, leaving 9 bases unmatched. This CDR3 has 13 residues. CDR3 region: CASSLVSGAAGTF. CDR3 nucleotides: TGTGCCAGCAGTTTAGTAAGCGGGGCCGCCGGGACTTTC.

This clone has a single count. V usage is TRBV19 and J usage is TRBJ1-2, with D tentatively TRBD1 (5 bases). The CDR3 contains 16 residues. Trimming cost V 8 bases and J 7 bases, with 26 bases left between them. The germline gives CDR1 LNHDA, CDR2 SQIVND (reference sequence). The CDR3 here is CASCPEQQELTGGYTF. The CDR3 DNA reads TGTGCCAGTTGCCCCGAACAACAGGAACTAACAGGTGGCTACACCTTC.

This chain links TRBV30 with TRBJ2-2, with TRBD2 identical over 10 bases. The CDR3 is made up of 15 amino acids. Germline CDR1 is GTSNPN and CDR2 is SVGIG (reference sequence). V was pared by 3 bases and J by 4 bases, with 5 bases of the junction left unmatched. CDR3 sequence (DNA): TGTGCCTGGAGGAAGCGGGGGGGCTTCACCGGGGAGCTGTTTTTT. Protein: CAWRKRGGFTGELFF.

The rearrangement uses TRBV5-4 and TRBJ2-5; the match to TRBD2 covers 11 bases. CDR1 and CDR2 from the germline V gene are SGHNT and YYREEE (reference sequence). The CDR3 is 16 amino acids. With V trimmed by 4 bases and J by 3 bases, 8 bases remained unmatched. CDR3 DNA: TGTGCCAGCAGCCTAGGGGCGACTAGCGGGAAAGAGACCCAGTACTTC. Amino acid sequence: CASSLGATSGKETQYF.

The chain carries TRBV3-1 (or the pseudogene TRBV3-2) and TRBJ2-3; 8 bases fit TRBD1. V shed 4 bases and J 3 bases; nucleotides not matched to a gene: 6. This CDR3 has 15 residues. CDR1 is LGHDT, CDR2 YNNKEL, per germline (reference sequence). CDR3 region: CASSPAQGATDTQYF. Written as DNA, the CDR3 is TGTGCCAGCAGCCCCGCGCAGGGGGCAACAGATACGCAGTATTTT.

This clone was seen just once. The chain joins TRBV6-5 to TRBJ1-2; D gene uncertain. V was cut by 5 bases and J by 10 bases, with 23 bases left in between. The CDR3 covers 15 residues. The germline V gene encodes CDR1 MNHEY and CDR2 SVGAGI. This CDR3 reads CASSPPGMGISDYTF. The CDR3 DNA follows: TGTGCCAGCAGTCCCCCCGGGATGGGGATATCTGACTACACCTTC.

The chain recombines TRBV5-1 with TRBJ1-1, with D possibly matching TRBD1 (6 bases). Germline CDR1 is SGHRS and CDR2 is YFSETQ. The CDR3 length is 15 residues. Trimming stripped 0 bases from V and 3 bases from J, with 12 bases between. Here the CDR3 reads CASSLETGLHTEAFF. Here the CDR3 DNA reads TGCGCCAGCAGCTTGGAAACAGGGTTGCACACTGAAGCTTTCTTT. The whole variable domain, filled in from reference TRBV5-1 and TRBJ1-1, reads KAGVTQTPRYLIKTRGQQVTLSCSPISGHRSVSWYQQTPGQGLQFLFEYFSETQRNKGNFPGRFSGRQFSNSRSEMNVSTLELGDSALYLCASSLETGLHTEAFFGQGTRLTVV.

V and J are TRBV11-3 and TRBJ2-1, with D possibly TRBD1 on 7 matching bases. The V gene lost 5 bases and the J gene lost 4 bases, with 15 bases spanning the gap. The CDR3 has 15 residues. Germline V gene data show CDR1 as SGHNT and CDR2 as YENEEA. CDR3 protein: CASSPPEGQYNEQFF. CDR3 nucleotide sequence: TGTGCCAGCAGCCCACCGGAGGGACAGTACAATGAGCAGTTCTTC. The entire variable domain, with the rest obtained from reference TRBV11-3 and TRBJ2-1, is as follows: EAGVVQSPRYKIIEKKQPVAFWCNPISGHNTLYWYLQNLGQGPELLIRYENEEAVDDSQLPKDRFSAERLKGVDSTLKIQPAELGDSAVYLCASSPPEGQYNEQFFGPGTRLTVL.

The chain links TRBV6-1 to TRBJ2-4; 8 nucleotides agree with TRBD2. V shed 0 bases, J shed 3 bases, and the junction held 1 base outside the gene matches. In germline, CDR1 is MNHNS, CDR2 SASEGT. The CDR3 spans 15 residues. Written as DNA, the CDR3 is TGTGCCAGCAGTGAAGCGCTAGCGGGCAAAAACATTCAGTACTTC. Translating it yields CASSEALAGKNIQYF.

The chain carries TRBV5-6 and TRBJ2-3; tentatively, D is TRBD1 (6 bases). Germline V gene sequence: CDR1 SGHDT, CDR2 YYEEEE. The CDR3 consists of 13 residues. Trimming took 4 bases from V and 3 from J, leaving 9 bases between them. The CDR3 sequence: CASSLTGTDTQYF. CDR3 DNA sequence: TGTGCCAGCAGCCTCACAGGGACAGATACGCAGTATTTT.

The genes are TRBV6-4 and TRBJ1-1; 7 bases are shared with TRBD1. The trim removed 0 bases at V and 5 bases at J, leaving 6 bases unmatched. Germline V gives CDR1 MRHNA, CDR2 SNTAGT. The CDR3 sequence is 15 residues long. The CDR3 coding sequence is TGTGCCAGCAGTGACTCGATAAAGGGGGCGACTGAAGCTTTCTTT. It specifies CASSDSIKGATEAFF.

This clone appeared a single time. DNA for the CDR3: TGTGCCAGTATGGAGCTGTCTTCCACTGAAGCTTTCTTT. This codes for CASMELSSTEAFF. This chain uses TRBV19 with TRBJ1-1; no clear D. This CDR3 comprises 13 residues. Trimming cost V 7 bases and J 4 bases, with 13 bases left between them. In germline, CDR1 is LNHDA, CDR2 SQIVND (reference sequence).

The V and J genes are TRBV7-9 and TRBJ2-2; D remains unclear. The CDR3 is 16 residues long. Between the trimmed V and J ends, which lost 2 bases and 3 bases, there was a span of 13 bases. In germline, CDR1 is SEHNR, CDR2 FQNEAQ (reference sequence). The DNA of the CDR3 is TGTGCCAGCAGCTTAATCCCGGTAGGAGACACCGGGGAGCTGTTTTTT. Amino acids: CASSLIPVGDTGELFF.